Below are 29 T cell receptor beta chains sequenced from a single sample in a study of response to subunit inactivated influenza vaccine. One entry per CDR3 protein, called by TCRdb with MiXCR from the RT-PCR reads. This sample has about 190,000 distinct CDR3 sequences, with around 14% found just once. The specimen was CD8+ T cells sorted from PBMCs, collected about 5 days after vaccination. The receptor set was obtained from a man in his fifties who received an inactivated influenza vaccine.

The CDR3 nucleotides are TGCAGTGCTAGTGAAGGGGACAGGGACCCCTACGAGCAGTACTTC. It codes for CSASEGDRDPYEQYF. The gene calls are TRBV20-1 and TRBJ2-7; the match to TRBD1 covers 9 bases. CDR3 length: 15 amino acids. The V gene's germline CDR1 is DFQATT and CDR2 SNEGSKA (reference sequence). With 3 bases clipped from V and 2 bases from J, the junction kept 8 bases outside the gene matches.

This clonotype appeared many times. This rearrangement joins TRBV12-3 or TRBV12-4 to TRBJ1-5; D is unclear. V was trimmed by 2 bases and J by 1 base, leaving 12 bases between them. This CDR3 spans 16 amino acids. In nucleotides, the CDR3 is TGTGCCAGCAGTTTACTAAGGGAATGGAGCAATCAGCCCCAGCATTTT. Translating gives CASSLLREWSNQPQHF.

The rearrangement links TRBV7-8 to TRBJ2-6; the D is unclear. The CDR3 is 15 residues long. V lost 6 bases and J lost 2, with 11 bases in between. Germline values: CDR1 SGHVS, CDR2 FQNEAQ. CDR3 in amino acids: CASREEKPGANVLTF. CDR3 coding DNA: TGTGCCAGCAGAGAGGAGAAACCTGGGGCCAACGTCCTGACTTTC.

The chain's CDR3 is CASSGGTGASYEQYF. CDR3 bases: TGTGCCAGCAGCGGCGGGACAGGGGCCTCCTACGAGCAGTACTTC. This rearrangement joins TRBV9 to TRBJ2-7, with 10 bases lining up with TRBD1. Germline V gene sequence: CDR1 SGDLS, CDR2 YYNGEE. Losses at the gene ends were 3 bases for V and 0 bases for J; bases not matched to a gene: 3. The CDR3 spans 15 residues.

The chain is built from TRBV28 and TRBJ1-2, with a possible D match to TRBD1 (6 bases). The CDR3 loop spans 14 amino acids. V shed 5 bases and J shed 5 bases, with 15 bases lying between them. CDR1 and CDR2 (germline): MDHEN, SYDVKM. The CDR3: CASSRGGGAYGYTF. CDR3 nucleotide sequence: TGTGCCAGCAGTCGCGGGGGGGGCGCATATGGCTACACCTTC.

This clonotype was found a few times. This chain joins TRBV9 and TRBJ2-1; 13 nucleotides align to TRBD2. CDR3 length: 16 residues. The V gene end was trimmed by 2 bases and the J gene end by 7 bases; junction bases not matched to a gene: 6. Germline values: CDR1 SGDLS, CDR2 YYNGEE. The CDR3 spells CASSVGLAGDGNEQFF. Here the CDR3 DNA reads TGTGCCAGCAGCGTCGGACTAGCGGGAGATGGAAATGAGCAGTTCTTC.

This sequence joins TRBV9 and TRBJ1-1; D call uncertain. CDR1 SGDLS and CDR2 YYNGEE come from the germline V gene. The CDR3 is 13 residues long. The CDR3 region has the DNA TGTGCTGGGTCACCGGGTGAAGGCACTGAAGCTTTCTTT. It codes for CAGSPGEGTEAFF.

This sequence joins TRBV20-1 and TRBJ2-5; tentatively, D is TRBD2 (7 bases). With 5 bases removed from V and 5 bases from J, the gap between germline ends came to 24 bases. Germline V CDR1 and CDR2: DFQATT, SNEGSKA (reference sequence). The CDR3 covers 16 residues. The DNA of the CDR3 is TGCAGTGCTTTAGTTGTGGGGGGGCCCACGAGGGAGACCCAGTACTTC. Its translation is CSALVVGGPTRETQYF.

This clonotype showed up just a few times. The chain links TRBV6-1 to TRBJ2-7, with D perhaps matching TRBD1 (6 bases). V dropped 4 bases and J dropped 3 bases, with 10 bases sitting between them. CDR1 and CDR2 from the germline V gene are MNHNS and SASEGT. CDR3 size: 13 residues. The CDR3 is CASSGQVHYEQYF. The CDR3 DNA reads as TGTGCCAGCAGTGGACAGGTACACTACGAGCAGTACTTC.

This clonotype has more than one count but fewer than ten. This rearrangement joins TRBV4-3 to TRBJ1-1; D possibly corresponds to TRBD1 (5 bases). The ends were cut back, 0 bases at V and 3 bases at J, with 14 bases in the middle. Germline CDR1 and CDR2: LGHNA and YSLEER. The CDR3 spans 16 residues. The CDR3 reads CASSQDRGVFDTEAFF. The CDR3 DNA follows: TGCGCCAGCAGCCAAGATAGAGGGGTATTCGACACTGAAGCTTTCTTT.

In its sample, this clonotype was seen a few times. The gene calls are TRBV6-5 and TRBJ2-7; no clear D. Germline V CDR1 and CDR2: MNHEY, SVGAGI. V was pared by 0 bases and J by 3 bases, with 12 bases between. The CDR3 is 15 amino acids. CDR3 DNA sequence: TGTGCCAGCAGTTACTCGGGCAAGATCGACTACGAGCAGTACTTC. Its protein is CASSYSGKIDYEQYF.

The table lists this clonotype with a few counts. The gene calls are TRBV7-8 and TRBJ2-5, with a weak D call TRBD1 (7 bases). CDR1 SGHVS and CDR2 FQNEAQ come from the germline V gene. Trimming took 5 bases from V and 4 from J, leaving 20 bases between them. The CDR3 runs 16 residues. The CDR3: CASSLGAGGTLETQYF. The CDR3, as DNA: TGTGCCAGCAGCCTCGGGGCAGGGGGGACTCTAGAGACCCAGTACTTC.

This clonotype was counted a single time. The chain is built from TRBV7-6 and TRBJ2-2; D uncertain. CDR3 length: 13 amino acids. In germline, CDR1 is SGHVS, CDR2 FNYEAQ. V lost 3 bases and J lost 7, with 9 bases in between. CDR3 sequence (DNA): TGTGCCAGCAGCTTTGGAAGGGTCGGGGAGCTGTTTTTT. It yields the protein CASSFGRVGELFF.

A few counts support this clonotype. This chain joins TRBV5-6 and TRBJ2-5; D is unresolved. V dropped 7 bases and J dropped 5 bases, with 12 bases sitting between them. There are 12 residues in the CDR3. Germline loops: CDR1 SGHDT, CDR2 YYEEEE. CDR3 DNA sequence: TGTGCCAGCCAAGATTTGGGGGAGACCCAGTACTTC. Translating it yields CASQDLGETQYF.

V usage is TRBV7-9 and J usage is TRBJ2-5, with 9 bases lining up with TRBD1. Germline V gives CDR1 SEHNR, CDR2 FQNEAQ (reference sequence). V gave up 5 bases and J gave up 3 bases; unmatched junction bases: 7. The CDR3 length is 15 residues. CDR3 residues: CASSSYRGLEETQYF. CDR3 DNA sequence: TGTGCCAGCAGCAGCTACAGGGGGCTGGAAGAGACCCAGTACTTC.

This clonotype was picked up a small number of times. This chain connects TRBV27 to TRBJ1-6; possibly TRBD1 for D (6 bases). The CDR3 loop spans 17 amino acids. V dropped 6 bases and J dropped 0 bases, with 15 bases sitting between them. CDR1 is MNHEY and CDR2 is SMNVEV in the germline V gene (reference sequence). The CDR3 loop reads CASSPNRASSYNSPLHF. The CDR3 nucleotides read TGTGCCAGCAGCCCTAACAGGGCCAGCTCCTATAATTCACCCCTCCACTTT.

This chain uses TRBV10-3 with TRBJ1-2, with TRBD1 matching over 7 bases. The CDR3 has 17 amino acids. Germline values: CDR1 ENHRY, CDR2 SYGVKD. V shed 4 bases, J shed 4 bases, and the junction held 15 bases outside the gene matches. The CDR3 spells CAISGETGPPNLYGYTF. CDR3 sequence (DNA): TGTGCCATCAGTGGAGAGACAGGGCCCCCCAATCTCTATGGCTACACCTTC.

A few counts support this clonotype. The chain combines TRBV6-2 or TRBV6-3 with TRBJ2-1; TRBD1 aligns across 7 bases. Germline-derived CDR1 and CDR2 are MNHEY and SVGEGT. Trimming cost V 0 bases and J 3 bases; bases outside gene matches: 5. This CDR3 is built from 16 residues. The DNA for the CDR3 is TGTGCCAGCAGTTACTCCGTAGGGGGCGGCTACAATGAGCAGTTCTTC. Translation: CASSYSVGGGYNEQFF.

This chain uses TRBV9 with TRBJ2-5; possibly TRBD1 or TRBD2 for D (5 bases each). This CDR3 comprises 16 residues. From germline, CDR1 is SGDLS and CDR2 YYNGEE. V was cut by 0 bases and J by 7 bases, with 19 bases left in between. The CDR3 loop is CASSVGSFGGLVTQYF. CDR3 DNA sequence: TGTGCCAGCAGCGTAGGGAGTTTTGGGGGTCTTGTGACCCAGTACTTC.

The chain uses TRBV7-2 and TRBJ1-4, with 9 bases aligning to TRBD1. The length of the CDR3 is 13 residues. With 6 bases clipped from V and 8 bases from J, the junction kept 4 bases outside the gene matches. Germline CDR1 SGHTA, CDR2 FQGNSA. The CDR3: CASRDRGNEKLFF. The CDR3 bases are TGTGCCAGCAGGGACAGGGGTAACGAAAAACTGTTTTTT.

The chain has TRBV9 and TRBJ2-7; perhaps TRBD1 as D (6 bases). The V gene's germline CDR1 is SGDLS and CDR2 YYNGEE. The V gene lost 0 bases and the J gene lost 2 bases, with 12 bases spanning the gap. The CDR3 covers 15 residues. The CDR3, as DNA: TGTGCCAGCAGCGTAGGGGCAGGGGTTACCTACGAGCAGTACTTC. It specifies CASSVGAGVTYEQYF.

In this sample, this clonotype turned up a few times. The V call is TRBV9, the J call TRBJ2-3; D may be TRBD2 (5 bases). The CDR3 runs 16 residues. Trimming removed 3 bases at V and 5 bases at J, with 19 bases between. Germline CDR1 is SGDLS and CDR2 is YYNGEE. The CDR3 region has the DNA TGTGCCAGCAGCGGAGGACGGACGGGATGGGTAGATACGCAGTATTTT. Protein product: CASSGGRTGWVDTQYF. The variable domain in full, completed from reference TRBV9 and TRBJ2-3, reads DSGVTQTPKHLITATGQRVTLRCSPRSGDLSVYWYQQSLDQGLQFLIQYYNGEERAKGNILERFSAQQFPDLHSELNLSSLELGDSALYFCASSGGRTGWVDTQYFGPGTRLTVL.

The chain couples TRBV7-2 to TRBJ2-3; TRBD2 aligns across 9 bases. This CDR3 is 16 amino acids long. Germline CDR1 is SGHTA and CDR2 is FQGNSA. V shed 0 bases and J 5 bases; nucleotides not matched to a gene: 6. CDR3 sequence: CASSLALAGYLDTQYF. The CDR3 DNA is TGTGCCAGCAGCTTAGCGCTAGCGGGATACTTAGATACGCAGTATTTT.

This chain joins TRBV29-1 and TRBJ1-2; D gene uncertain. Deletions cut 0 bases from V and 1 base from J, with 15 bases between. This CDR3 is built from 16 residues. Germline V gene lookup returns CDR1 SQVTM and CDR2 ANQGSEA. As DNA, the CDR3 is TGCAGCGTTGAAGAGCCCCAGGACGGTTTTAACTATGGCTACACCTTC. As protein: CSVEEPQDGFNYGYTF.

In nucleotides, the CDR3 is TGCGCCAGCAGCCGGCCGGGTTTAGGGGGCTCGAGGAGTTCACCCCTCCACTTT. It specifies CASSRPGLGGSRSSPLHF. The rearrangement joins TRBV4-1 to TRBJ1-6; the match to TRBD1 covers 7 bases. Looked up from germline, CDR1 is MGHRA and CDR2 is YSYEKL. The CDR3 contains 18 residues. V gave up 4 bases and J gave up 9 bases; unmatched junction bases: 18.

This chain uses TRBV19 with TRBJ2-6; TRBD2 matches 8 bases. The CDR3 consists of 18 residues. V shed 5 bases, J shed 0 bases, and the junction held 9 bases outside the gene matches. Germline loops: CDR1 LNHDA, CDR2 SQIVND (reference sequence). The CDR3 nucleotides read TGTGCCAGTAGTCCCTCAGCGGGAGCCCTCTCTGGGGCCAACGTCCTGACTTTC. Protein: CASSPSAGALSGANVLTF. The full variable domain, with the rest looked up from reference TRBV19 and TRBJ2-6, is DGGITQSPKYLFRKEGQNVTLSCEQNLNHDAMYWYRQDPGQGLRLIYYSQIVNDFQKGDIAEGYSVSREKKESFPLTVTSAQKNPTAFYLCASSPSAGALSGANVLTFGAGSRLTVL.

CDR3 in amino acids: CAWSPLAGGYQETQYF. The CDR3 DNA reads TGTGCCTGGAGTCCCCTAGCGGGGGGGTACCAAGAGACCCAGTACTTC. This chain joins TRBV30 and TRBJ2-5, with 12 positions matching TRBD2. CDR1 GTSNPN and CDR2 SVGIG come from the germline V gene (reference sequence). V shed 2 bases, J shed 0 bases, and the junction held 4 bases outside the gene matches. CDR3 length equals 16 residues.

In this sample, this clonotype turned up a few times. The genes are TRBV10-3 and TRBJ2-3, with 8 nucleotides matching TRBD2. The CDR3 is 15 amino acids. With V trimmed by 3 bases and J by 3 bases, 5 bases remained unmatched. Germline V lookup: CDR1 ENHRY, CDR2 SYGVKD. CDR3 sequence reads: CAISDSGGPTDTQYF. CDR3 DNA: TGTGCCATCAGTGATTCGGGAGGGCCAACAGATACGCAGTATTTT.

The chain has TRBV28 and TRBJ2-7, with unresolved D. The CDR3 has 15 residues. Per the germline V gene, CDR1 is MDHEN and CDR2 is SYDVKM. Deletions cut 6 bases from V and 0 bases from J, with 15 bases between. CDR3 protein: CASRVVVRSSYEQYF. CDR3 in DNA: TGTGCCAGCAGGGTTGTGGTTAGGAGCTCCTACGAGCAGTACTTC.